The T cell receptor beta chain under discussion was sequenced for a study of tumor and adjacent non-tumor tissue in lung cancer. Whole-study context: Samples averaged about 3.8 million productive TCRbeta reads each. General study results and limits: Tumor TCR diversity, when higher, was linked to shorter survival. Compared with tumor, normal lung showed significantly lower TCR diversity. Top 100 clones took a larger repertoire share in normal lung.

The CDR3 totals 14 residues. Trimming took 6 bases from V and 5 from J; bases not matched to a gene: 6. Germline CDR1 reads MNHNS; CDR2 reads SASEGT. A note on this clonotype: The antigen is unknown. Here the CDR3 omits its conserved ending phenylalanine or tryptophan, so a read error is the likely source.

TCRbeta libraries were built with three rounds of nested PCR, modified from ARM-PCR. TCRdb reprocessed the multiplex PCR reads with MiXCR, giving one entry per CDR3 protein. The sample includes about 93,000 distinct CDR3 sequences, around two thirds seen only once; the top ten take roughly 15%. No cell sorting was done before RNA was extracted from the tissue. The chain employs TRBV6-1 and TRBJ1-4, with 7 bases that match TRBD1. This sequence was found in a man aged 65-85 years with non-small cell lung cancer. Source material: lung tumor tissue. CDR3 loop: CASRYRDSNEKLFS. The DNA for the CDR3 is TGTGCCAGCAGGTACCGGGACAGCAATGAAAAACTGTTTTCT.